The 4 T cell receptor beta chains given below trace back to one sample, sequenced in a study of T cell changes during pregnancy in multiple sclerosis. Using immunoSEQ multiplex PCR, the repertoire was profiled, and TCRdb retains in-frame clones only, with some absent. The table includes around 70,000 clones, 90% to 95% detected once. Material: peripheral blood, obtained in the second trimester of pregnancy. These receptors were taken from a female donor in good health, enrolled as a control in a pregnancy study.

Remarks on this clone: The same CDR3 is also encoded by other DNA sequences in this sample. The chain couples TRBV7-2 to TRBJ1-5; D uncertain. CDR1 and CDR2 (germline): SGHTA, FQGNSA. This CDR3 is 13 amino acids long. Trimming shortened V by 2 bases and J by 4 bases, and 6 bases separated the two germline ends. In DNA form, the CDR3 reads TGTGCCAGCAGCTTACGCGGGAATCAGCCCCAGCATTTT. Its translation: CASSLRGNQPQHF.

V and J are TRBV7-2 and TRBJ2-2; TRBD2 is a possible D gene (5 bases). The CDR3 totals 14 residues. CDR1 SGHTA and CDR2 FQGNSA come from the germline V gene. The V end was cut by 2 bases, the J end by 4 bases, with 8 bases between. Here the CDR3 reads CASSLFGVTGELFF. The CDR3 nucleotides are TGTGCCAGCAGCTTATTCGGGGTCACCGGGGAGCTGTTTTTT.

This sequence joins TRBV5-1 and TRBJ2-7, with 7 bases lining up with TRBD1. Looked up from germline, CDR1 is SGHRS and CDR2 is YFSETQ. The length of the CDR3 is 14 residues. V dropped 4 bases and J dropped 2; count of bases not matched to a gene: 6. In nucleotides, the CDR3 is TGCGCCAGCAGCCCCCGACAGGGTCCCTACGAGCAGTACTTC. This translates into CASSPRQGPYEQYF.

The V and J genes are TRBV4-1 and TRBJ1-1; 7 bases agree with TRBD1. Looked up from germline, CDR1 is MGHRA and CDR2 is YSYEKL. Trimming at V came to 3 bases and at J to 3 bases, leaving 7 bases not matched to a gene. The CDR3 spans 15 residues. This CDR3 is CASSQSNRGDTEAFF. The CDR3 coding sequence is TGCGCCAGCAGCCAGTCCAACAGGGGTGACACTGAAGCTTTCTTT.